Shown below are 31 T cell receptor beta chains from a single sample sequenced in a study of CD8+ T cells in alopecia areata. Sequencing used cDNA as its template, made by extracting RNA and reverse transcribing it. The data were produced by immunoSEQ multiplex PCR, yet TCRdb's version contains in-frame clones alone and is incomplete. The sample contains about 130,000 clones, about 47% of which appear only once. The sequencing here drew on CD8+ T cells sorted from blood, taken at week 0. These receptor sequences come from a human donor with alopecia areata.

The chain combines TRBV27 with TRBJ1-6, with a tentative D call TRBD1 (6 bases). The CDR3 covers 16 residues. Trimming removed 5 bases at V and 7 bases at J, with 18 bases between. The germline gives CDR1 MNHEY, CDR2 SMNVEV (reference sequence). The CDR3, as DNA: TGTGCCAGCAGTCCCGACAGGCTCTCAGGGAATTCACCCCTCCACTTT. The encoded protein is CASSPDRLSGNSPLHF.

This clone was seen once. V gene TRBV2 combines with J gene TRBJ1-1, with a possible D match to TRBD1 (5 bases). This CDR3 is 15 amino acids long. Per germline, CDR1 SNHLY and CDR2 FYNNEI. V was cut by 3 bases and J by 0 bases, with 11 bases left in between. The CDR3 is CASSDGRGMNTEAFF. The CDR3 DNA reads TGTGCCAGCAGTGATGGGCGGGGGATGAACACTGAAGCTTTCTTT.

The chain uses TRBV11-2 and TRBJ2-5; 8 bases line up with TRBD2. There are 17 residues in the CDR3. Germline loops: CDR1 SGHAT, CDR2 FQNNGV. V was clipped by 0 bases and J by 2 bases; unmatched bases: 8. In DNA, the CDR3 is TGTGCCAGCAGCTTAGATCGGGGGGGAACTCCTCAAGAGACCCAGTACTTC. This sequence encodes CASSLDRGGTPQETQYF.

The V call is TRBV5-1, the J call TRBJ2-2; D gene ambiguous. This CDR3 spans 16 amino acids. The V gene lost 0 bases and the J gene lost 6 bases, with 15 bases spanning the gap. The V gene's germline CDR1 is SGHRS and CDR2 YFSETQ. CDR3 bases: TGCGCCAGCAGCTTGGGGACCACAAGGATTGCCGGGGAGCTGTTTTTT. Amino acid sequence: CASSLGTTRIAGELFF.

The rearrangement links TRBV2 to TRBJ1-1; 8 bases map to TRBD1. This CDR3 is built from 15 residues. CDR1 and CDR2 from the germline V gene are SNHLY and FYNNEI. With 3 bases clipped from V and 8 bases from J, the junction kept 11 bases outside the gene matches. In DNA form, the CDR3 reads TGTGCCAGCAGTGACACCCCCGGGACAGGCTGGGAAGCTTTCTTT. Translating gives CASSDTPGTGWEAFF.

This clone was seen a few times. This chain uses TRBV5-4 with TRBJ2-1; D call uncertain. V lost 0 bases, J lost 6 bases, and 10 bases lay in between. The germline gives CDR1 SGHNT, CDR2 YYREEE (reference sequence). This CDR3 is built from 14 residues. This CDR3 is CASSLGPPPNEQFF. CDR3 in DNA: TGTGCCAGCAGCTTGGGACCCCCGCCCAATGAGCAGTTCTTC. Combining the CDR3 with reference TRBV5-4 and TRBJ2-1 gives the whole variable domain ETGVTQSPTHLIKTRGQQVTLRCSSQSGHNTVSWYQQALGQGPQFIFQYYREEENGRGNFPPRFSGLQFPNYSSELNVNALELDDSALYLCASSLGPPPNEQFFGPGTRLTVL.

This clone was observed a handful of times. The V and J genes are TRBV4-2 and TRBJ2-7, with D possibly being TRBD1 (7 bases). V lost 0 bases and J 2 bases, leaving 17 bases between the germline ends. Germline V gene lookup returns CDR1 LGHNA and CDR2 YNFKEQ. The CDR3 totals 17 residues. This CDR3 is CASSQEGGGGTTYEQYF. CDR3 in DNA: TGTGCCAGCAGCCAAGAGGGTGGAGGGGGCACTACCTACGAGCAGTACTTC.

The chain links TRBV7-9 to TRBJ2-5; D might be TRBD1 (5 bases). Germline assignment: CDR1 SEHNR and CDR2 FQNEAQ (reference sequence). The CDR3 is 15 residues long. V lost 4 bases, J lost 5 bases, and 17 bases lay in between. The CDR3 sequence is CASSSYLRDIETQYF. The CDR3 region has the DNA TGTGCCAGCAGCTCCTACCTCAGGGATATCGAGACCCAGTACTTC.

The chain has TRBV18 and TRBJ2-7; TRBD1 matches 9 bases. Per germline, CDR1 KGHSH and CDR2 LQKENI. The CDR3 totals 15 residues. J lost 3 bases, V lost 0 bases, and 3 bases had no gene match. CDR3 in amino acids: CASSPPDRGVYEQYF. The CDR3 DNA reads TGTGCCAGCTCACCACCGGACAGGGGCGTCTACGAGCAGTACTTC.

The chain is built from TRBV20-1 and TRBJ1-1; D is possibly TRBD1 (5 bases). Trimming pared 3 bases from V and 4 bases from J, leaving 6 bases between. This CDR3 comprises 11 residues. Per the germline V gene, CDR1 is DFQATT and CDR2 is SNEGSKA (reference sequence). The CDR3 DNA reads TGCAGTGCTAGCAGGGCCACTGAAGCTTTCTTT. It codes for CSASRATEAFF.

In this sample, this clone turned up a few times. This chain uses TRBV27 with TRBJ1-4; D is unresolved. The CDR3 extends over 11 amino acids. Germline V lookup: CDR1 MNHEY, CDR2 SMNVEV (reference sequence). Trimming stripped 3 bases from V and 7 bases from J, with 3 bases between. The CDR3 protein is CASSFGEKLFF. In nucleotides, the CDR3 is TGTGCCAGCAGTTTCGGTGAAAAACTGTTTTTT.

In the case of this clone: In the same sample, other DNA sequences code for this CDR3. The rearrangement links TRBV5-6 to TRBJ1-2; D gene unclear. The CDR3 is 11 residues long. The V gene's germline CDR1 is SGHDT and CDR2 YYEEEE. With 0 bases removed from V and 8 bases from J, the gap between germline ends came to 5 bases. DNA of the CDR3: TGTGCCAGCAGCTTGGAAGGGGGCTACACCTTC. Amino acid sequence: CASSLEGGYTF.

The chain recombines TRBV9 with TRBJ2-2; maybe TRBD2 (7 bases). CDR1 and CDR2 (germline): SGDLS, YYNGEE. The CDR3 runs to 18 residues. V was clipped by 4 bases and J by 0 bases, with 19 bases between them. CDR3 sequence reads: CASSISPGGGPNTGELFF. The CDR3 bases are TGTGCCAGCAGCATCTCCCCCGGCGGGGGCCCGAACACCGGGGAGCTGTTTTTT.

The genes are TRBV10-3 and TRBJ2-5, with D unclear. Near its end, the DNA agrees better with TRBJ2-7, so the J call may be wrong. In germline, CDR1 is ENHRY, CDR2 SYGVKD. This CDR3 comprises 12 residues. The DNA for the CDR3 is TGTGCCATCAGGGAAGCAACCTACGAGCAGTACTTC. Amino acids: CAIREATYEQYF.

The chain has TRBV9 and TRBJ2-2; weak D call: TRBD2 (5 bases). Trimming took off 7 bases at V and 4 bases at J, with 8 bases between the two ends. The CDR3 length is 12 residues. The germline V gene has CDR1 SGDLS and CDR2 YYNGEE. CDR3 sequence reads: CASRDVTGELFF. The DNA of the CDR3 is TGTGCCAGCCGGGATGTCACCGGGGAGCTGTTTTTT.

The chain couples TRBV5-1 to TRBJ2-1; TRBD2 matches at 13 bases. Trimming cost V 4 bases and J 7 bases; bases outside gene matches: 8. The length of the CDR3 is 16 residues. Germline-derived CDR1 and CDR2 are SGHRS and YFSETQ. The CDR3 nucleotides read TGCGCCAGCAGCCTTCGACTAGCGGGGGGCCTAAATGAGCAGTTCTTC. Amino acid sequence: CASSLRLAGGLNEQFF.

V and J are TRBV4-1 and TRBJ2-5; 10 bases match TRBD1. Per germline, CDR1 MGHRA and CDR2 YSYEKL. Trimming took 2 bases from V and 5 from J; bases not matched to a gene: 5. The CDR3 has 15 amino acids. CDR3 coding DNA: TGCGCCAGCAGCCAAAGGACAGGGGGAATCGAGACCCAGTACTTC. Translated: CASSQRTGGIETQYF.

This clone occurred a few times. V gene TRBV6-5 combines with J gene TRBJ2-1; no reliable D call. CDR3 size: 11 residues. V lost 4 bases to trimming and J lost 6 bases, with 4 bases between them. CDR1 is MNHEY and CDR2 is SVGAGI in the germline V gene. The CDR3 loop is CASSFSNEQFF. The CDR3 DNA reads as TGTGCCAGCAGTTTCAGCAATGAGCAGTTCTTC.

This clone showed up just a few times. The chain joins TRBV5-6 to TRBJ2-7, with a tentative D call TRBD1 (6 bases). With 3 bases removed from V and 1 base from J, the gap between germline ends came to 8 bases. The CDR3 length is 13 residues. Germline V lookup: CDR1 SGHDT, CDR2 YYEEEE. CDR3 amino acids: CASSSDSSYEQYF. DNA of the CDR3: TGTGCCAGCAGCTCGGACAGTTCCTACGAGCAGTACTTC.

The chain couples TRBV4-3 to TRBJ2-1; tentatively, D is TRBD2 (7 bases). V was clipped by 0 bases and J by 2 bases, with 11 bases between them. The CDR3 runs to 16 residues. Germline V CDR1 and CDR2: LGHNA, YSLEER. The CDR3 sequence is CASSQDRGGPYNEQFF. CDR3 sequence (DNA): TGCGCCAGCAGCCAAGATCGCGGGGGCCCCTACAATGAGCAGTTCTTC.

This chain connects TRBV27 to TRBJ1-1; 7 nucleotides agree with TRBD1. This CDR3 is 12 amino acids long. Germline assignment: CDR1 MNHEY and CDR2 SMNVEV (reference sequence). V gave up 4 bases and J gave up 7 bases; unmatched junction bases: 3. The DNA of the CDR3 is TGTGCCAGCAGTTCCAGGGACAGTGAAGCTTTCTTT. Encoded protein: CASSSRDSEAFF.

The rearrangement uses TRBV7-9 and TRBJ1-1; TRBD1 matches at 7 bases. CDR1 SEHNR and CDR2 FQNEAQ come from the germline V gene (reference sequence). The CDR3 extends over 13 amino acids. J was trimmed by 7 bases and V by 7 bases; bases with no gene match: 9. In DNA form, the CDR3 reads TGTGCCAGCACCCCGACGACAGGGAATGAAGCTTTCTTT. Translating gives CASTPTTGNEAFF.

The rearrangement uses TRBV6-5 and TRBJ2-5; D unclear. Trimming took 2 bases from V and 5 from J, leaving 9 bases between them. Germline V gives CDR1 MNHEY, CDR2 SVGAGI. The CDR3 consists of 13 residues. The CDR3 sequence: CASSYDNEETQYF. The CDR3 nucleotides are TGTGCCAGCAGTTACGACAACGAGGAGACCCAGTACTTC.

J is TRBJ2-2 and V is TRBV29-1; D unresolved. V shed 7 bases and J shed 1 base, with 13 bases lying between them. The CDR3 has 14 amino acids. CDR1 and CDR2 from the germline V gene are SQVTM and ANQGSEA. In nucleotides, the CDR3 is TGCAGCGCGATATGGACCGGGAACACCGGGGAGCTGTTTTTT. As protein: CSAIWTGNTGELFF.

CDR3 residues: CASSLSPGENNEQFF. The CDR3, as DNA: TGTGCCAGCAGCTTAAGTCCAGGGGAGAACAATGAGCAGTTCTTC. J is TRBJ2-1 and V is TRBV7-2, with D possibly being TRBD1 (6 bases). CDR1 and CDR2 (germline): SGHTA, FQGNSA. Trimming left V 2 bases short and J 5 bases short, with 13 bases between. The CDR3 sequence is 15 residues long.

This chain connects TRBV4-1 to TRBJ2-1, with D unresolved. Germline lookup yields CDR1 MGHRA and CDR2 YSYEKL. CDR3 length: 15 residues. V lost 4 bases and J lost 3, with 13 bases in between. CDR3 in amino acids: CASSPDGPGYNEQFF. The CDR3 nucleotides are TGCGCCAGCAGCCCTGATGGTCCAGGCTACAATGAGCAGTTCTTC.

The rearrangement joins TRBV23-1 to TRBJ1-5, with D hard to call. TRBV23-1 counts as an open reading frame of uncertain function. Trimming cost V 3 bases and J 3 bases, with 9 bases left between them. The CDR3 extends over 14 amino acids. The CDR3 DNA follows: TGCGCCAGCAGTCAGCGCCCGGACAATCAGCCCCAGCATTTT. It translates to CASSQRPDNQPQHF.

CDR3 in amino acids: CAWSPGPSSYEQYF. The CDR3 coding sequence is TGTGCCTGGAGCCCCGGGCCTAGCTCCTACGAGCAGTACTTC. The V gene is TRBV30, the J gene TRBJ2-7; D gene uncertain. This CDR3 is 14 amino acids long. Trimming took off 3 bases at V and 0 bases at J, with 12 bases between the two ends. Germline V lookup: CDR1 GTSNPN, CDR2 SVGIG (reference sequence).

This clone appeared a few times. This chain connects TRBV29-1 to TRBJ2-1; tentatively, D is TRBD2 (7 bases). CDR1 and CDR2 from the germline V gene are SQVTM and ANQGSEA. V was cut by 0 bases and J by 6 bases, with 12 bases left in between. The CDR3 consists of 14 residues. The CDR3 protein is CSVEDKGGRNEQFF. The CDR3 nucleotides are TGCAGCGTTGAAGACAAGGGGGGGCGCAATGAGCAGTTCTTC.

The rearrangement uses TRBV30 and TRBJ2-7; D might be TRBD1 or TRBD2, each matching 6 bases. The V and J ends lost 1 base and 7 bases respectively, with 11 bases between them. The CDR3 sequence is 12 residues long. Germline lookup yields CDR1 GTSNPN and CDR2 SVGIG (reference sequence). The CDR3 spells CAWSAGAGEQYF. DNA of the CDR3: TGTGCCTGGAGTGCAGGGGCGGGGGAGCAGTACTTC.

This clone has only a few counts. Additional DNA sequences in this sample encode the identical CDR3. This chain joins TRBV19 and TRBJ1-5, with 7 positions matching TRBD1. Germline V gene sequence: CDR1 LNHDA, CDR2 SQIVND (reference sequence). The CDR3 totals 14 residues. The V segment lost 2 bases and the J segment 4 bases; nucleotides outside the gene matches: 2. The CDR3 DNA sequence: TGTGCCAGTAGTATAAGGGACAGAAATCAGCCCCAGCATTTT. Protein product: CASSIRDRNQPQHF.